The rows below give T cell receptor beta chains drawn from one sample of a study of response to subunit inactivated influenza vaccine. TCRdb analysed the RT-PCR reads with MiXCR anew, one entry per CDR3 protein. The sample has 280,000 or so distinct CDR3 sequences, 20% to 25% seen once; the top ten hold roughly 10%. Sequences were derived from PBMCs from blood, sampled roughly 20 months after vaccination. The receptors originated from a man between 50 and 75 years old who received an inactivated influenza vaccine. The CDR3 runs from the conserved cysteine through the conserved F or W. Fields, in order: J gene, clone size, D gene, V gene, CDR3 protein, CDR3 DNA. D genes are given only for firm matches. Clone sizes are given selectively: once, few, many, or a class where the clone is expanded.

j_gene: TRBJ2-3; abundance: few; d_gene: TRBD2; v_gene: TRBV7-2; CDR3aa: CASTVTSGILDTQYF; CDR3nt: TGTGCCAGCACCGTAACTAGCGGGATTCTAGATACGCAGTATTTT
j_gene: TRBJ2-1; abundance: many; d_gene: -; v_gene: TRBV20-1; CDR3aa: CSALSAADNEQFF; CDR3nt: TGCAGTGCCCTCTCCGCTGCTGACAATGAGCAGTTCTTC
j_gene: TRBJ2-1; abundance: -; d_gene: TRBD2; v_gene: TRBV20-1; CDR3aa: CSARAPLKRGGGEQFF; CDR3nt: TGCAGTGCTAGAGCCCCCTTAAAGCGGGGGGGCGGTGAGCAGTTCTTC
j_gene: TRBJ1-2; abundance: few; d_gene: TRBD1; v_gene: TRBV9; CDR3aa: CASSRGDREGYGYTF; CDR3nt: TGTGCCAGCAGCAGAGGAGACAGGGAGGGCTATGGCTACACCTTC
j_gene: TRBJ2-1; abundance: -; d_gene: -; v_gene: TRBV15; CDR3aa: CATSRDYGAYNEQFF; CDR3nt: TGTGCCACCAGCAGAGATTACGGCGCCTACAATGAGCAGTTCTTC
j_gene: TRBJ2-7; abundance: few; d_gene: -; v_gene: TRBV7-2; CDR3aa: CASSLARTTLHEQYF; CDR3nt: TGTGCCAGCAGCTTAGCCCGGACTACCCTTCACGAGCAGTACTTC
j_gene: TRBJ2-2; abundance: once; d_gene: -; v_gene: TRBV7-9; CDR3aa: CASSFISKGTGELFF; CDR3nt: TGTGCCAGCAGCTTTATCTCCAAGGGCACCGGGGAGCTGTTTTTT
j_gene: TRBJ2-7; abundance: few; d_gene: -; v_gene: TRBV4-2; CDR3aa: CASSQDRTAQYF; CDR3nt: TGTGCCAGCAGCCAAGATCGCACGGCGCAGTACTTC
j_gene: TRBJ2-1; abundance: -; d_gene: -; v_gene: TRBV7-9; CDR3aa: CASSLPPNEQFF; CDR3nt: TGTGCCAGCAGCCTCCCCCCCAATGAGCAGTTCTTC
j_gene: TRBJ2-3; abundance: few; d_gene: -; v_gene: TRBV20-1; CDR3aa: CSAVQGDTQYF; CDR3nt: TGCAGTGCTGTTCAGGGGGATACGCAGTATTTT
j_gene: TRBJ1-2; abundance: many; d_gene: -; v_gene: TRBV4-1; CDR3aa: CASSQETLTGFNYGYTF; CDR3nt: TGCGCCAGCAGCCAGGAAACCTTGACAGGATTTAACTATGGCTACACCTTC
j_gene: TRBJ1-2; abundance: few; d_gene: TRBD1; v_gene: TRBV5-1; CDR3aa: CASSGGDRPGYTF; CDR3nt: TGCGCCAGCAGCGGGGGGGACAGGCCTGGCTACACCTTC
j_gene: TRBJ1-2; abundance: -; d_gene: -; v_gene: TRBV28; CDR3aa: CASGVKGNYGYTF; CDR3nt: TGTGCCAGCGGCGTAAAGGGCAACTATGGCTACACCTTC
j_gene: TRBJ2-2; abundance: -; d_gene: -; v_gene: TRBV21-1; CDR3aa: CASKVLATNTGELFF; CDR3nt: TGTGCCAGCAAGGTCCTCGCTACGAACACCGGGGAGCTGTTTTTT
j_gene: TRBJ1-5; abundance: -; d_gene: -; v_gene: TRBV2; CDR3aa: CASTLQLQYSNQPQHF; CDR3nt: TGTGCCAGCACCCTCCAATTACAGTATAGCAATCAGCCCCAGCATTTT
j_gene: TRBJ2-1; abundance: few; d_gene: TRBD1; v_gene: TRBV4-1; CDR3aa: CASSQAPTGGNEQFF; CDR3nt: TGCGCCAGCAGCCAAGCCCCGACAGGGGGTAATGAGCAGTTCTTC
j_gene: TRBJ1-4; abundance: few; d_gene: -; v_gene: TRBV20-1; CDR3aa: CSARPQGPREKLFF; CDR3nt: TGCAGTGCTAGACCACAGGGCCCCCGGGAAAAACTGTTTTTT
j_gene: TRBJ2-5; abundance: -; d_gene: -; v_gene: TRBV30; CDR3aa: CAWSVGGPETQYF; CDR3nt: TGTGCCTGGAGTGTAGGCGGACCGGAGACCCAGTACTTC
j_gene: TRBJ1-2; abundance: few; d_gene: TRBD1; v_gene: TRBV4-1; CDR3aa: CASSLGRTGAPSYTF; CDR3nt: TGCGCCAGCAGCTTAGGGAGGACAGGGGCCCCGAGCTACACCTTC
j_gene: TRBJ1-1; abundance: few; d_gene: TRBD1; v_gene: TRBV15; CDR3aa: CATSRGQGPEAFF; CDR3nt: TGTGCCACCAGCAGAGGACAGGGCCCTGAAGCTTTCTTT
j_gene: TRBJ1-2; abundance: -; d_gene: -; v_gene: TRBV20-1; CDR3aa: CSAIDPPYGYTF; CDR3nt: TGCAGTGCTATCGACCCGCCCTATGGCTACACCTTC
j_gene: TRBJ1-5; abundance: few; d_gene: TRBD1; v_gene: TRBV28; CDR3aa: CASSPWTGRNQPQHF; CDR3nt: TGTGCCAGCAGTCCGTGGACAGGGAGGAATCAGCCCCAGCATTTT
j_gene: TRBJ1-1; abundance: -; d_gene: -; v_gene: TRBV5-1; CDR3aa: CASSSLSGTSNTEAFF; CDR3nt: TGCGCCAGCAGCTCCCTGTCGGGGACGTCGAACACTGAAGCTTTCTTT
j_gene: TRBJ1-4; abundance: few; d_gene: -; v_gene: TRBV20-1; CDR3aa: CSAIGRTEKLFF; CDR3nt: TGCAGTGCTATAGGAAGGACCGAAAAACTGTTTTTT
j_gene: TRBJ1-6; abundance: many; d_gene: -; v_gene: TRBV3-1; CDR3aa: CASSQDRTGQINSPLHF; CDR3nt: TGTGCCAGCAGCCAAGATCGGACCGGACAGATAAATTCACCCCTCCACTTT
j_gene: TRBJ1-5; abundance: -; d_gene: -; v_gene: TRBV7-2; CDR3aa: CASSPHRVSNQPQHF; CDR3nt: TGTGCCAGCAGCCCACACAGGGTTAGCAATCAGCCCCAGCATTTT
j_gene: TRBJ2-7; abundance: few; d_gene: TRBD2; v_gene: TRBV5-1; CDR3aa: CASSVAGESYEQYF; CDR3nt: TGCGCCAGCAGCGTAGCGGGGGAGTCCTACGAGCAGTACTTC
j_gene: TRBJ1-5; abundance: few; d_gene: TRBD1; v_gene: TRBV27; CDR3aa: CASGNRGFRNQPQHF; CDR3nt: TGTGCCAGCGGCAACAGGGGTTTCCGCAATCAGCCCCAGCATTTT
j_gene: TRBJ2-7; abundance: -; d_gene: -; v_gene: TRBV21-1; CDR3aa: CASSSWGQGRRGTYEQYF; CDR3nt: TGTGCCAGCAGCTCGTGGGGACAGGGCAGACGTGGGACCTACGAGCAGTACTTC
j_gene: TRBJ1-2; abundance: many; d_gene: -; v_gene: TRBV2; CDR3aa: CASSEWANEGYGYTF; CDR3nt: TGTGCCAGCAGTGAATGGGCCAATGAAGGCTATGGCTACACCTTC
j_gene: TRBJ2-6; abundance: few; d_gene: -; v_gene: TRBV9; CDR3aa: CASSLTLGTSGANVLTF; CDR3nt: TGTGCCAGCAGCTTAACCCTTGGGACCTCTGGGGCCAACGTCCTGACTTTC
j_gene: TRBJ1-5; abundance: -; d_gene: -; v_gene: TRBV12-3/TRBV12-4; CDR3aa: CASSLGGVNQPQHF; CDR3nt: TGTGCCAGCAGTTTAGGGGGGGTCAATCAGCCCCAGCATTTT
j_gene: TRBJ1-2; abundance: few; d_gene: TRBD1; v_gene: TRBV4-3; CDR3aa: CASSQDRDRGRGYTF; CDR3nt: TGCGCCAGCAGCCAAGATAGGGACAGGGGACGTGGCTACACCTTC
j_gene: TRBJ1-3; abundance: -; d_gene: -; v_gene: TRBV11-2; CDR3aa: CASSPGYRAFSGNTIYF; CDR3nt: TGTGCCAGCAGCCCAGGTTACAGGGCTTTCTCTGGAAACACCATATATTTT
j_gene: TRBJ1-2; abundance: many; d_gene: -; v_gene: TRBV6-4; CDR3aa: CASTHKYGYTF; CDR3nt: TGTGCCAGCACCCACAAGTATGGCTACACCTTC
j_gene: TRBJ2-7; abundance: -; d_gene: TRBD1; v_gene: TRBV6-5; CDR3aa: CASSGTGKQYF; CDR3nt: TGTGCCAGCAGTGGGACAGGAAAACAGTACTTC
j_gene: TRBJ1-5; abundance: few; d_gene: -; v_gene: TRBV27; CDR3aa: CASSLSGPGANQPQHF; CDR3nt: TGTGCCAGCAGTTTATCGGGGCCAGGGGCCAATCAGCCCCAGCATTTT
j_gene: TRBJ1-2; abundance: -; d_gene: -; v_gene: TRBV18; CDR3aa: CASSPQSTAPGSYGYTF; CDR3nt: TGTGCCAGCTCACCCCAATCGACAGCCCCGGGAAGCTATGGCTACACCTTC
j_gene: TRBJ1-5; abundance: many; d_gene: TRBD1; v_gene: TRBV4-2; CDR3aa: CASSLGTDSNQPQHF; CDR3nt: TGTGCCAGCAGCCTTGGGACAGACAGCAATCAGCCCCAGCATTTT
j_gene: TRBJ1-1; abundance: few; d_gene: -; v_gene: TRBV3-1; CDR3aa: CASSPYPDTEAFF; CDR3nt: TGTGCCAGCAGCCCGTACCCCGACACTGAAGCTTTCTTT
j_gene: TRBJ2-3; abundance: -; d_gene: TRBD1; v_gene: TRBV5-1; CDR3aa: CASRGGPYEDTQYF; CDR3nt: TGCGCCAGCAGAGGGGGCCCCTACGAAGATACGCAGTATTTT
j_gene: TRBJ1-5; abundance: -; d_gene: -; v_gene: TRBV12-3/TRBV12-4; CDR3aa: CASSNGAGTQHF; CDR3nt: TGTGCCAGCAGCAACGGGGCGGGGACCCAGCATTTT
j_gene: TRBJ2-1; abundance: -; d_gene: -; v_gene: TRBV7-2; CDR3aa: CASTLDKAYNEQFF; CDR3nt: TGTGCCAGCACCCTGGACAAGGCCTACAATGAGCAGTTCTTC
j_gene: TRBJ2-5; abundance: -; d_gene: -; v_gene: TRBV12-3/TRBV12-4; CDR3aa: CASRQGGLETQYF; CDR3nt: TGTGCCAGCAGACAGGGGGGGTTGGAGACCCAGTACTTC
j_gene: TRBJ2-5; abundance: -; d_gene: TRBD1; v_gene: TRBV6-1; CDR3aa: CASTRTGDREETQYF; CDR3nt: TGTGCCAGCACCAGAACAGGGGATAGGGAAGAGACCCAGTACTTC
j_gene: TRBJ2-1; abundance: -; d_gene: TRBD2; v_gene: TRBV10-3; CDR3aa: CAIRSDSGGARNEQFF; CDR3nt: TGTGCCATCAGATCCGATAGCGGGGGGGCTCGGAATGAGCAGTTCTTC
j_gene: TRBJ2-5; abundance: few; d_gene: TRBD2; v_gene: TRBV6-5; CDR3aa: CASSYGLGTSGRARETQYF; CDR3nt: TGTGCCAGCAGTTATGGGCTCGGGACTAGCGGGAGGGCTCGAGAGACCCAGTACTTC
j_gene: TRBJ1-1; abundance: few; d_gene: -; v_gene: TRBV6-5; CDR3aa: CASSYDAYTEAFF; CDR3nt: TGTGCCAGCAGTTACGATGCGTACACTGAAGCTTTCTTT
j_gene: TRBJ1-6; abundance: many; d_gene: -; v_gene: TRBV5-1; CDR3aa: CASSLTGDNSPLHF; CDR3nt: TGCGCCAGCAGCTTAACCGGGGATAATTCACCCCTCCACTTT
j_gene: TRBJ2-3; abundance: -; d_gene: TRBD2; v_gene: TRBV6-1; CDR3aa: CASSPRPSGIFTDTQYF; CDR3nt: TGTGCCAGCAGCCCTCGCCCTAGCGGAATCTTTACAGATACGCAGTATTTT
j_gene: TRBJ1-2; abundance: few; d_gene: -; v_gene: TRBV25-1; CDR3aa: CASSARNGYGYTF; CDR3nt: TGTGCCAGCAGTGCACGCAACGGGTATGGCTACACCTTC
j_gene: TRBJ2-1; abundance: -; d_gene: TRBD2; v_gene: TRBV11-2; CDR3aa: CASSLGLAGGYNEQFF; CDR3nt: TGTGCCAGCAGCTTAGGACTAGCGGGGGGGTACAATGAGCAGTTCTTC
j_gene: TRBJ2-7; abundance: -; d_gene: -; v_gene: TRBV20-1; CDR3aa: CSARDIQGSSYEQYF; CDR3nt: TGCAGTGCTAGAGATATACAGGGTAGCTCCTACGAGCAGTACTTC